The rows below give T cell receptor beta chains drawn from one sample of a study of T cells in Graves' hyperthyroidism and ophthalmopathy. TCRdb passed the multiplex PCR reads through MiXCR, listing each CDR3 protein once. The sample holds around 450,000 distinct CDR3 sequences, 15% to 19% seen once. Source material: blood. Source of these receptors: a young woman with Graves' hyperthyroidism. CDR3s include the opening cysteine and the closing phenylalanine or tryptophan. A D gene is named only where the DNA matches it firmly. Size values are once, few and many counts, or a class for expanded clones, and some rows have none.

clone_size,j_call,d_call,v_call,cdr3_aa,cdr3_nt
NA,TRBJ2-7,NA,TRBV29-1,CSVVRDGATGEQYF,TGCAGCGTTGTCAGGGACGGGGCTACGGGCGAGCAGTACTTC
many,TRBJ2-1,TRBD2,TRBV7-8,CASSFVGTSGGRNEQFF,TGTGCCAGCAGCTTTGTTGGGACTAGCGGGGGTAGGAATGAGCAGTTCTTC
many,TRBJ1-2,NA,TRBV5-6,CASRLQGDYGYTF,TGTGCCAGCAGACTACAGGGTGACTATGGCTACACCTTC
NA,TRBJ2-1,NA,TRBV6-1,CASRPQPHEQFF,TGTGCCAGCCGACCGCAACCCCATGAGCAGTTCTTC
many,TRBJ2-4,NA,TRBV20-1,CSAPSRGLENIQYF,TGCAGTGCACCAAGTCGGGGGTTGGAAAACATTCAGTACTTC
NA,TRBJ1-2,NA,TRBV4-2,CASSQDLGLYGYTF,TGTGCCAGCAGCCAAGATCTGGGATTGTATGGCTACACCTTC
many,TRBJ2-5,TRBD2,TRBV3-1,CASSHSGGIQETQYF,TGTGCCAGCAGCCACAGCGGGGGGATCCAAGAGACCCAGTACTTC
many,TRBJ2-1,TRBD1,TRBV18,CASSRGTGSGDNEQFF,TGTGCCAGCTCACGGGGGACAGGCTCCGGTGACAATGAGCAGTTCTTC
many,TRBJ1-1,TRBD1,TRBV20-1,CSASPGGINTEAFF,TGCAGTGCTAGTCCAGGGGGAATTAACACTGAAGCTTTCTTT
few,TRBJ2-2,NA,TRBV6-2/TRBV6-3,CASNNRRDTGELFF,TGTGCCAGCAACAACCGCAGGGACACCGGGGAGCTGTTTTTT
few,TRBJ1-2,TRBD1,TRBV7-2,CASSLGRQGDGGYTF,TGTGCCAGCAGCTTAGGGAGACAGGGGGATGGTGGCTACACCTTC
many,TRBJ2-4,NA,TRBV6-1,CASITGTAGAKNIQYF,TGTGCCAGCATCACAGGGACAGCGGGGGCCAAAAACATTCAGTACTTC
many,TRBJ1-1,NA,TRBV12-3/TRBV12-4,CASSFGGSTEAFF,TGTGCCAGCAGTTTCGGGGGTAGCACTGAAGCTTTCTTT
many,TRBJ2-5,NA,TRBV20-1,CSASIPTGQETQYF,TGCAGTGCTAGTATTCCGACAGGCCAAGAGACCCAGTACTTC
NA,TRBJ2-1,NA,TRBV24-1,CATSDSRTGHNEQFF,TGTGCCACCAGTGATTCCCGGACGGGCCACAATGAGCAGTTCTTC
NA,TRBJ1-1,NA,TRBV4-3,CASSQTQGVAEAFF,TGCGCCAGCAGCCAAACGCAAGGAGTGGCTGAAGCTTTCTTT
NA,TRBJ1-1,NA,TRBV5-6,CASSLRRGPAFF,TGTGCCAGCAGCTTGAGACGGGGACCGGCTTTCTTT